The T cell receptor (beta chain) described here comes from a study of human T cells and chemical hapten exposure. The authors extracted total RNA from unfractionated whole blood. In TCRdb, the 5' RACE reads were re-called with MiXCR into one record per CDR3 protein. This table has about 81,000 distinct CDR3 sequences, less than 20% appearing once. V lost 3 bases to trimming and J lost 7 bases; unmatched junction nucleotides: 3. The germline V gene encodes CDR1 MDHEN and CDR2 SYDVKM. There are 13 residues in the CDR3. The sequence derives from a female donor in good health. V and J are TRBV28 and TRBJ2-1; 7 nucleotides match TRBD1. CDR3 amino acids: CASSLTGPNEQFF. As DNA, the CDR3 is TGTGCCAGCAGTTTGACAGGGCCAAATGAGCAGTTCTTC.